These 29 T cell receptor beta chains were all obtained from the same sample, sequenced in a study of blood T cells in healthy people across ages. Sample-barcoded 5' priming and a J-beta primer mix drove a second PCR of about 6 to 11 cycles. TCRdb processed the 5' RACE reads anew with MiXCR; each CDR3 protein has one entry. The sample has about 1.7 million distinct CDR3 sequences; roughly 30% are singletons. What was sequenced was blood. These receptors were taken from a woman aged 25 to 45 in good health.

The chain links TRBV14 to TRBJ2-7, with 9 nucleotides matching TRBD2. Germline V CDR1 and CDR2: SGHDN, FVKESK. The CDR3 runs 18 residues. V gave up 0 bases and J gave up 2 bases; unmatched junction bases: 11. In DNA, the CDR3 is TGTGCCAGCAGCCAAGAAGCGCGCCTAGCGGGGAAACCCTACGAGCAGTACTTC. Translating it yields CASSQEARLAGKPYEQYF.

This clonotype has ten or more counts. This rearrangement joins TRBV24-1 to TRBJ2-5; 9 positions match TRBD1. V gave up 4 bases and J gave up 1 base; unmatched junction bases: 3. The CDR3 has 15 residues. Germline V CDR1 and CDR2: KGHDR, SFDVKD. CDR3 nucleotides: TGTGCCACCAGTGACCCGGACAGGGGCCAAGAGACCCAGTACTTC. Translation gives CATSDPDRGQETQYF.

J is TRBJ1-5 and V is TRBV28; D not resolved. Germline V gene data show CDR1 as MDHEN and CDR2 as SYDVKM. The V end was cut by 6 bases, the J end by 1 base, with 19 bases between. This CDR3 spans 17 amino acids. CDR3 bases: TGTGCCAGCAGCCCTAGAAGGCCGGGAGAGAGCAATCAGCCCCAGCATTTT. As protein: CASSPRRPGESNQPQHF.

Only a few counts were recorded for this clonotype. The junction shows a germline mismatch at one end, possibly a read error. V is TRBV5-1 and J is TRBJ2-6; a weak D match, TRBD1 (6 bases). CDR1 SGHRS and CDR2 YFSETQ come from the germline V gene. The CDR3 runs 17 residues. The CDR3 loop is CASSSSGTSSGANFLTF. In DNA form, the CDR3 reads TGCGCCAGCAGCAGCTCCGGGACAAGCTCTGGGGCCAACTTCCTGACTTTC.

On this clonotype: A read error is possible here, since a much larger clone lies one base away. The chain recombines TRBV2 with TRBJ1-1; 10 bases agree with TRBD1. Germline values: CDR1 SNHLY, CDR2 FYNNEI. J was trimmed by 1 base and V by 7 bases; bases with no gene match: 3. The CDR3 is made up of 14 amino acids. Here the CDR3 DNA reads TGTGCCAGCAATTGGGACAGGGGGAACACTGAAGCTTTCTTT. Amino acids: CASNWDRGNTEAFF.

This clonotype was counted between two and nine times. The chain couples TRBV6-8 to TRBJ2-5; D ambiguous. Trimming shortened V by 6 bases and J by 5 bases, and 10 bases separated the two germline ends. Germline CDR1 reads MNHGY; CDR2 reads SAAAGT. The CDR3 is 12 residues long. DNA for the CDR3: TGTGCCAGCAGACCTCTACCCGAGACCCAGTACTTC. This codes for CASRPLPETQYF.

This CDR3 is CSAWDRPNTEAFF. The CDR3 bases are TGCAGTGCTTGGGACAGGCCGAACACTGAAGCTTTCTTT. V usage is TRBV20-1 and J usage is TRBJ1-1, with 8 positions matching TRBD1. This CDR3 is 13 amino acids long. V lost 5 bases to trimming and J lost 1 base; unmatched junction nucleotides: 3. Germline assignment: CDR1 DFQATT and CDR2 SNEGSKA (reference sequence).

The DNA for the CDR3 is TGCAGCGTTTCGGATGAGCAGTTCTTC. This codes for CSVSDEQFF. The chain joins TRBV29-1 to TRBJ2-1; no clear D. V lost 5 bases to trimming and J lost 8 bases, with 4 bases between them. The CDR3 is made up of 9 amino acids. Germline V CDR1 and CDR2: SQVTM, ANQGSEA.

On this clonotype itself: A read error may be the cause here, since a much bigger clone is one base away. The V and J genes are TRBV6-5 and TRBJ2-5; D ambiguous. There are 13 residues in the CDR3. Germline CDR1 MNHEY, CDR2 SVGAGI. V gave up 5 bases and J gave up 9 bases, with 16 bases separating them. This CDR3 reads CASSTPGVRPQYF. CDR3 DNA sequence: TGTGCCAGCAGTACGCCTGGGGTGCGCCCCCAGTACTTC.

To note about this clonotype: One end of the junction fails to match germline, which may point to a read error. The rearrangement uses TRBV5-5 and TRBJ2-4; the D is unclear. Judging by the DNA end, TRBJ2-7 fits better; the J call may be wrong. CDR1 SGHKS and CDR2 YYEKEE come from the germline V gene (reference sequence). This CDR3 has 15 amino acids. DNA of the CDR3: TGTGCCGGCAGCTCGGGCGGCCAGTCAGGACGCGAGCAGTACTTC. It specifies CAGSSGGQSGREQYF.

The chain combines TRBV7-9 with TRBJ2-1; no definite D call. V was cut by 1 base and J by 3 bases, with 22 bases left in between. Germline V gene lookup returns CDR1 SEHNR and CDR2 FQNEAQ (reference sequence). There are 19 residues in the CDR3. The CDR3 DNA reads TGTGCCAGCAGCTTAGTAGGGTTTTTGGGCGGAGACATCTACAATGAGCAGTTCTTC. Protein: CASSLVGFLGGDIYNEQFF.

V gene TRBV5-1 combines with J gene TRBJ2-3, with D unclear. The V end was cut by 4 bases, the J end by 4 bases, with 10 bases between. CDR1 and CDR2 (germline): SGHRS, YFSETQ. The length of the CDR3 is 13 residues. Here the CDR3 DNA reads TGCGCCAGCAGCCGTGAGTCGGCAGATACGCAGTATTTT. The encoded protein is CASSRESADTQYF.

This clonotype has at least ten counts. The chain employs TRBV6-5 and TRBJ1-1, with D unclear. CDR3 length equals 12 residues. Per germline, CDR1 MNHEY and CDR2 SVGAGI. Trimming shortened V by 2 bases and J by 3 bases, and 4 bases separated the two germline ends. CDR3 DNA sequence: TGTGCCAGCAGTTACGGGGACACTGAAGCTTTCTTT. Protein sequence: CASSYGDTEAFF.

This clonotype has a count of ten or more. This chain joins TRBV12-3 or TRBV12-4 and TRBJ1-6; maybe TRBD1 (5 bases). The CDR3 is 12 amino acids. Trimming shortened V by 8 bases and J by 8 bases, and 10 bases separated the two germline ends. The CDR3 DNA is TGTGCCAGCGGGAGAGGGGATTCACCCCTCCACTTT. It translates to CASGRGDSPLHF.

As to this clonotype: A much larger clone lies a single base off, so this may be a read error. V and J are TRBV7-9 and TRBJ1-2, with TRBD1 matching 9 bases. This CDR3 region has 13 residues. In germline, CDR1 is SEHNR, CDR2 FQNEAQ (reference sequence). V was pared by 6 bases and J by 4 bases, with 3 bases of the junction left unmatched. The CDR3, as DNA: TGTGCCAGCAGTTGGGACAGGGCCTATGGCTACACCTTC. This sequence encodes CASSWDRAYGYTF.

This clonotype came up a few times. V and J are TRBV3-1 and TRBJ2-5; no clear D. V was cut by 4 bases and J by 0 bases, with 12 bases left in between. The germline gives CDR1 LGHDT, CDR2 YNNKEL (reference sequence). The CDR3 loop spans 15 amino acids. CDR3 sequence reads: CASSLLDGYQETQYF. The DNA of the CDR3 is TGTGCCAGCAGCCTACTGGACGGGTACCAAGAGACCCAGTACTTC.

In its sample, this clonotype was seen many times. This chain connects TRBV2 to TRBJ2-1; no definite D call. V shed 4 bases and J shed 6 bases, with 1 base lying between them. The CDR3 covers 10 residues. Germline values: CDR1 SNHLY, CDR2 FYNNEI. CDR3 in amino acids: CASSVNEQFF. CDR3 nucleotides: TGTGCCAGCAGTGTCAATGAGCAGTTCTTC. The entire variable domain, with the rest obtained from reference TRBV2 and TRBJ2-1, is as follows: EPEVTQTPSHQVTQMGQEVILRCVPISNHLYFYWYRQILGQKVEFLVSFYNNEISEKSEIFDDQFSVERPDGSNFTLKIRSTKLEDSAMYFCASSVNEQFFGPGTRLTVL.

Details on this clonotype: The junction departs from germline at one end; a sequencing error may be responsible. The V call is TRBV3-1, the J call TRBJ2-5; D remains ambiguous. The germline CDR1 and CDR2 sequences are LGHDT and YNNKEL (reference sequence). The CDR3 is 14 amino acids. The CDR3 sequence is CASSPDINQETQYF. CDR3 nucleotide sequence: TGTGCCAGCAGCCCCGACATCAACCAAGAGACCCAGTATTTC.

This chain links TRBV20-1 with TRBJ2-3; 7 bases are a match to TRBD2. CDR1 DFQATT and CDR2 SNEGSKA come from the germline V gene (reference sequence). This CDR3 has 16 amino acids. V was pared by 3 bases and J by 0 bases, with 9 bases of the junction left unmatched. In DNA form, the CDR3 reads TGCAGTGCTAGCGGGAGGCTGGGGTTTAGCACAGATACGCAGTATTTT. Translating it yields CSASGRLGFSTDTQYF.

This chain uses TRBV5-4 with TRBJ2-7, with unresolved D. The CDR3 spans 15 residues. Trimming cost V 4 bases and J 3 bases, with 17 bases left between them. The germline gives CDR1 SGHNT, CDR2 YYREEE (reference sequence). CDR3 sequence (DNA): TGTGCCAGCAGCCCCCAACAGCAAACTAACTACGAGCAGTACTTC. This encodes CASSPQQQTNYEQYF.

This clonotype has just one count. The V call is TRBV28, the J call TRBJ2-3; D possibly matches TRBD1 or TRBD2 (5 bases each). CDR1 MDHEN and CDR2 SYDVKM come from the germline V gene. Trimming took 8 bases from V and 14 from J, leaving 20 bases between them. The CDR3 consists of 12 residues. The CDR3 region has the DNA TGTGCCAGCTCCACACACGGGACCCGGGGGTATTTT. Translation: CASSTHGTRGYF.

Worth noting for this clonotype: A read error may be the cause here, since a much bigger clone is one base away. V usage is TRBV7-3 and J usage is TRBJ2-5, with D hard to call. This CDR3 spans 13 amino acids. With 4 bases removed from V and 11 bases from J, the gap between germline ends came to 17 bases. The germline V gene encodes CDR1 SGHTA and CDR2 FQGTGA. The CDR3 DNA reads TGTGCCAGCAGCTCAAGTGGGGTTATGGAGCAGTACTTC. It specifies CASSSSGVMEQYF.

Ten or more counts support this clonotype. The chain carries TRBV29-1 and TRBJ2-5, with a tentative D call TRBD2 (5 bases). CDR1 is SQVTM, CDR2 ANQGSEA, per germline. Trimming pared 7 bases from V and 0 bases from J, leaving 12 bases between. The CDR3 is 13 residues long. The CDR3 reads CSGGDADQETQYF. DNA for the CDR3: TGCAGCGGGGGAGACGCGGACCAAGAGACCCAGTACTTC.

The chain carries TRBV5-1 and TRBJ2-7; TRBD2 agrees at 7 bases. CDR1 is SGHRS, CDR2 YFSETQ, per germline. This CDR3 contains 14 residues. The trim removed 7 bases at V and 0 bases at J, leaving 7 bases unmatched. The CDR3 region is CASHGGLNSYEQYF. CDR3 DNA sequence: TGCGCCAGCCACGGGGGACTAAACTCCTACGAGCAGTACTTC.

This clonotype was seen ten or more times. The V gene is TRBV20-1, the J gene TRBJ2-6, with unresolved D. Germline V CDR1 and CDR2: DFQATT, SNEGSKA (reference sequence). The length of the CDR3 is 14 residues. Trimming took 1 base from V and 2 from J, leaving 6 bases between them. The CDR3, as DNA: TGCAGTGCTAGAGGGGTCGCTGGGGCCAACGTCCTGACTTTC. Its translation is CSARGVAGANVLTF.

CDR3 region: CASSVDRGHRETQYF. The CDR3 DNA reads TGTGCCAGCAGCGTAGACAGGGGGCACCGAGAGACCCAGTACTTC. The chain joins TRBV9 to TRBJ2-5; 9 positions match TRBD1. The CDR3 runs to 15 residues. Germline values: CDR1 SGDLS, CDR2 YYNGEE. V dropped 0 bases and J dropped 4; count of bases not matched to a gene: 4.

As to this clonotype: An end of the junction differs from the germline gene, which may be a read error. This chain joins TRBV14 and TRBJ1-6; the D is unclear. Per the germline V gene, CDR1 is SGHDN and CDR2 is FVKESK. This CDR3 has 13 residues. For the CDR3, the DNA is TGTGCCAGCAGCCGACTGTCAGACTCACCCCCCCACTTT. It is translated as CASSRLSDSPPHF.

The gene calls are TRBV5-1 and TRBJ2-3; D might be TRBD1 (6 bases). There are 15 residues in the CDR3. Germline loops: CDR1 SGHRS, CDR2 YFSETQ. V was trimmed by 4 bases and J by 0 bases, leaving 12 bases between them. In DNA, the CDR3 is TGCGCCAGCAGCCCCTGGGGGCAAAGCACAGATACGCAGTATTTT. The encoded protein is CASSPWGQSTDTQYF.

This clonotype has only a few counts. V usage is TRBV15 and J usage is TRBJ1-6, with TRBD1 as a possible D gene (6 bases). Trimming shortened V by 5 bases and J by 1 base, and 12 bases separated the two germline ends. The germline gives CDR1 LNHNV, CDR2 YYDKDF (reference sequence). The CDR3 spans 16 residues. CDR3 bases: TGTGCCACCAGCCCACGGGGGGCGTCCTATAATTCACCCCTCCACTTT. It translates to CATSPRGASYNSPLHF.